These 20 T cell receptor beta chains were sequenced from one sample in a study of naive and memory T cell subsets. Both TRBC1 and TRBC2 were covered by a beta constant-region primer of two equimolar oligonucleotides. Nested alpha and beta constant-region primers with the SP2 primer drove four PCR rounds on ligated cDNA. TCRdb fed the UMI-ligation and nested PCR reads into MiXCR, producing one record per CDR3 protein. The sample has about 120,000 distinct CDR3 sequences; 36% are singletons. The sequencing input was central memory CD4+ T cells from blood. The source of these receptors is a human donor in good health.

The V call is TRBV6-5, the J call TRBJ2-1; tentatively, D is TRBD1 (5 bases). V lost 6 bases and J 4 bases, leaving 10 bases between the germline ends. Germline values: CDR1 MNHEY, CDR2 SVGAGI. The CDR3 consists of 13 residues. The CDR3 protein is CASRRQKYNEQFF. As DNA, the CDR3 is TGTGCCAGCAGACGACAGAAATACAATGAGCAGTTCTTC.

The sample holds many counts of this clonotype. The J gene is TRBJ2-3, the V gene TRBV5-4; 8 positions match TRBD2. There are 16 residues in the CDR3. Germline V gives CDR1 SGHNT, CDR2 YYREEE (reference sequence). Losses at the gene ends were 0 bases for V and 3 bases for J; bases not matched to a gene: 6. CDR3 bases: TGTGCCAGCAGCTTGGAGCCCGGGACTAGAACAGATACGCAGTATTTT. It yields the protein CASSLEPGTRTDTQYF.

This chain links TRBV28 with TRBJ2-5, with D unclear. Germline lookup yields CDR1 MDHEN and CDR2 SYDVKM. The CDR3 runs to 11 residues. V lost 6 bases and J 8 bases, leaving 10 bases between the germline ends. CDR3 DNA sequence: TGTGCCAGCAGATTTGGTTTAACCCAGTACTTC. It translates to CASRFGLTQYF.

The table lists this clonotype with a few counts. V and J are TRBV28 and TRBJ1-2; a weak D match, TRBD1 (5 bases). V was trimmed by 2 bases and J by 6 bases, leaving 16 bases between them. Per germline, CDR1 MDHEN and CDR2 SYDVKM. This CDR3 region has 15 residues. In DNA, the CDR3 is TGTGCCAGCAGTTTAAATCGTGGGGCAGGGAATGGCTACACCTTC. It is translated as CASSLNRGAGNGYTF.

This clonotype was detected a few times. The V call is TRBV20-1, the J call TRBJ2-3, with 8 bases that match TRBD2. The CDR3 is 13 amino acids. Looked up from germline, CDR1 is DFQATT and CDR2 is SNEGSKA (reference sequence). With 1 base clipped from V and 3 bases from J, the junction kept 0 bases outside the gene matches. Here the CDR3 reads CSARVAGTDTQYF. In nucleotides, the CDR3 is TGCAGTGCTAGAGTAGCGGGAACAGATACGCAGTATTTT.

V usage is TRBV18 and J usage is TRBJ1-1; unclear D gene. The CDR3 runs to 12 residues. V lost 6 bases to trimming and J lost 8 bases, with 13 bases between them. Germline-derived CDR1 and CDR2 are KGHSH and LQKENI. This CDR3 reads CASSSGFPEAFF. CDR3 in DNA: TGTGCCAGCTCCTCAGGATTCCCCGAAGCTTTCTTT.

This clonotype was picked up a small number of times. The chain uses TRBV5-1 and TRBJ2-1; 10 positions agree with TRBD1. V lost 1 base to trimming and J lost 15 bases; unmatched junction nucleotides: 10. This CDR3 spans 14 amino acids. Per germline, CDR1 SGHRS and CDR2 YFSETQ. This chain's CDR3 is CASSLTPVRDRGFF. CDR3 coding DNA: TGCGCCAGCAGCTTGACGCCGGTTCGGGACAGGGGGTTCTTC.

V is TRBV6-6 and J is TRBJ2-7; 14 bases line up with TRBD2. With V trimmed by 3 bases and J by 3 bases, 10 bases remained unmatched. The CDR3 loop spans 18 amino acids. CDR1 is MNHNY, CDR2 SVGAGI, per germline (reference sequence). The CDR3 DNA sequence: TGTGCCAGCAGTTATTACAACCGACTAGCGGGAGGGCTCTACGAGCAGTACTTC. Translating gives CASSYYNRLAGGLYEQYF.

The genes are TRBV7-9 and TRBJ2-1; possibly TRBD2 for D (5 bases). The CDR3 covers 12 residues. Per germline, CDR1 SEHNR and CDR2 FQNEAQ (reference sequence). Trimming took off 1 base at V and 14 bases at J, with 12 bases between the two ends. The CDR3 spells CASSLVWGDEFF. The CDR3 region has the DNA TGTGCCAGCAGCTTAGTTTGGGGAGACGAGTTCTTC.

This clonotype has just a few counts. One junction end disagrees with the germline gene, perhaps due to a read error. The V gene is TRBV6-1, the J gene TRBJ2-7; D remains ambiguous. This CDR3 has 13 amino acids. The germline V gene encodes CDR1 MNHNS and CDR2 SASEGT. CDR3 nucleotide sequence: TGTGCCAGCAGTGACCTAACAGCCTACGAGCAGTATTTC. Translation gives CASSDLTAYEQYF.

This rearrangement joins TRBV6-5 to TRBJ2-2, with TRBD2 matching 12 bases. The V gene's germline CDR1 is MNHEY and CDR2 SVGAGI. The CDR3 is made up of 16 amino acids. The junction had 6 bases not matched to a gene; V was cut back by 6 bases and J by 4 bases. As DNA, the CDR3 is TGTGCCAGCAGGAAACCTAGCGGGGGGGGCACCGGGGAGCTGTTTTTT. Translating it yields CASRKPSGGGTGELFF.

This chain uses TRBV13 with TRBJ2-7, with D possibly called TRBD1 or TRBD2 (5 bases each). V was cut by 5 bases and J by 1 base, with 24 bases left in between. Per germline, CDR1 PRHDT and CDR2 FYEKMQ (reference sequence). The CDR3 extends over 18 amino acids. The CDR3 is CASSPGTDWVKGSYEQYF. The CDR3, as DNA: TGTGCCAGCAGCCCCGGGACCGACTGGGTGAAAGGATCCTACGAGCAGTACTTC.

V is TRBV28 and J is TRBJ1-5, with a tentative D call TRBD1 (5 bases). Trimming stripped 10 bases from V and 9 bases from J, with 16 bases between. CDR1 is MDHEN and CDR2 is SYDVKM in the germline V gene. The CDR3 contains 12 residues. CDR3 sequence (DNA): TGTGCCACGAACAGGCTCCAGGGGCCCCAGCATTTT. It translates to CATNRLQGPQHF.

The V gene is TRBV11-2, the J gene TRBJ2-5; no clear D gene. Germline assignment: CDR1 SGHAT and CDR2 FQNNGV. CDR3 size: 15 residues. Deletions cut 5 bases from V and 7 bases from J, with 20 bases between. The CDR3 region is CASSDHEGRLGTQYF. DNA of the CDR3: TGTGCCAGCAGCGATCACGAAGGCAGGTTGGGGACCCAGTACTTC.

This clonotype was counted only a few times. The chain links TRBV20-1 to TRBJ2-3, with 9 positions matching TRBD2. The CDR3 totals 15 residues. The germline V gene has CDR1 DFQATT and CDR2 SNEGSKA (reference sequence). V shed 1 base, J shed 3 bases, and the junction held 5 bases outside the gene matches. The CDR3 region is CSARVAGEGTDTQYF. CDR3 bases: TGCAGTGCTAGAGTAGCGGGAGAGGGGACAGATACGCAGTATTTT.

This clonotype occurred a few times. The CDR3 sequence is CASRLTGEAQETQYF. The DNA of the CDR3 is TGCGCCAGCAGGCTTACAGGGGAGGCCCAAGAGACCCAGTACTTC. The rearrangement joins TRBV5-1 to TRBJ2-5, with D perhaps TRBD1 (7 bases). The V and J ends lost 5 bases and 1 base respectively, with 15 bases between them. Germline CDR1 SGHRS, CDR2 YFSETQ. This CDR3 has 15 amino acids.

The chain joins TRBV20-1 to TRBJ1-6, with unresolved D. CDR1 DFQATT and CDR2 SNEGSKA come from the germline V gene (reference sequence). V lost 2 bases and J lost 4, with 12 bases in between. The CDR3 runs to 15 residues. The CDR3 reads CSARQRNQYNSPLHF. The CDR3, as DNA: TGCAGTGCTAGACAGCGGAATCAATATAATTCACCCCTCCACTTT.

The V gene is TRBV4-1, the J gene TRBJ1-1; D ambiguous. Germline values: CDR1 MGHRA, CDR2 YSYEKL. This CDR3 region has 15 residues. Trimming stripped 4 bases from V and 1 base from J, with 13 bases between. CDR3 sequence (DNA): TGCGCCAGCAGCCGTTGGGCAACAGAGAACACTGAAGCTTTCTTT. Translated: CASSRWATENTEAFF.

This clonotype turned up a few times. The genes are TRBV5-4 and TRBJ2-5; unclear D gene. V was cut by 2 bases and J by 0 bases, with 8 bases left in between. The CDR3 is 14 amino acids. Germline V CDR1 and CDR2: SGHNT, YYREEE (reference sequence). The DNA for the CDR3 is TGTGCCAGCAGCTTCGCAGACAACCAAGAGACCCAGTACTTC. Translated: CASSFADNQETQYF.

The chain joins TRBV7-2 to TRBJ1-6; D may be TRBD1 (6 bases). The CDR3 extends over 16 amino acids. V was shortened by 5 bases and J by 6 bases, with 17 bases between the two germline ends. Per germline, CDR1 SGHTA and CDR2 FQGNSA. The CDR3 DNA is TGTGCCAGCAGCCCTAGAGGGGGGGCTCCTAATTCACCCCTCCACTTT. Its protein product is CASSPRGGAPNSPLHF.